One and the same sample provided the 23 T cell receptor beta chains below, sequenced in a study of cytomegalovirus exposure and HLA in healthy donors. Primers: 60 Vbeta forward and 13 Jbeta reverse. TCRdb's copy holds only in-frame clones and misses some; the assay was immunoSEQ multiplex PCR. The profile shows about 160,000 clones, approximately 70% of them singletons. Sequences were obtained from PBMCs. The source is a man aged 40-49 years in good health and CMV-seropositive.

V and J are TRBV29-1 and TRBJ2-1; 13 bases map to TRBD2. CDR1 SQVTM and CDR2 ANQGSEA come from the germline V gene. The CDR3 is 18 residues long. V was clipped by 1 base and J by 4 bases; unmatched bases: 10. The CDR3 spells CSVEGLAGGLAGYNEQFF. In DNA, the CDR3 is TGCAGCGTTGAAGGACTAGCGGGGGGCCTGGCGGGTTACAATGAGCAGTTCTTC.

The chain combines TRBV2 with TRBJ1-5, with 7 positions matching TRBD1. In germline, CDR1 is SNHLY, CDR2 FYNNEI. With 9 bases clipped from V and 2 bases from J, the junction kept 4 bases outside the gene matches. The CDR3 length is 13 residues. The CDR3 DNA follows: TGTGCCAGTACAGGGGCTGGCAATCAGCCCCAGCATTTT. Protein: CASTGAGNQPQHF.

CDR3 nucleotide sequence: TGTGCCTGGAGCGGGAGCAGGATGAACACTGAAGCTTTCTTT. Its protein is CAWSGSRMNTEAFF. The chain carries TRBV30 and TRBJ1-1; no firm D call. Looked up from germline, CDR1 is GTSNPN and CDR2 is SVGIG (reference sequence). V was shortened by 3 bases and J by 0 bases, with 11 bases between the two germline ends. This CDR3 spans 14 amino acids.

The J gene is TRBJ1-4, the V gene TRBV30, with TRBD1 matching 8 bases. The CDR3 spans 14 residues. V lost 4 bases and J lost 5; bases outside the gene matches: 6. The germline V gene has CDR1 GTSNPN and CDR2 SVGIG (reference sequence). The CDR3 loop reads CAWKLGQANEKLFF. CDR3 DNA sequence: TGTGCCTGGAAGTTGGGACAGGCGAATGAAAAACTGTTTTTT. The entire variable domain, with the rest obtained from reference TRBV30 and TRBJ1-4, is as follows: SQTIHQWPATLVQPVGSPLSLECTVEGTSNPNLYWYRQAAGRGLQLLFYSVGIGQISSEVPQNLSASRPQDRQFILSSKKLLLSDSGFYLCAWKLGQANEKLFFGSGTQLSVL.

The rearrangement uses TRBV11-3 and TRBJ2-1; 8 nucleotides align to TRBD1. V dropped 5 bases and J dropped 5; count of bases not matched to a gene: 14. The CDR3 has 17 amino acids. Germline CDR1 reads SGHNT; CDR2 reads YENEEA. CDR3 in DNA: TGTGCCAGCAGCCCGGGCTCTGGGACAGGCGGGGACAATGAGCAGTTCTTC. Translation gives CASSPGSGTGGDNEQFF.

The chain has TRBV5-4 and TRBJ1-1, with TRBD1 matching over 9 bases. The CDR3 totals 16 residues. In germline, CDR1 is SGHNT, CDR2 YYREEE (reference sequence). J gave up 0 bases and V 4 bases, and 7 bases lay outside the gene matches. This CDR3 is CASSLDRGTMNTEAFF. The CDR3 nucleotides are TGTGCCAGCAGCCTTGACAGGGGGACAATGAACACTGAAGCTTTCTTT.

CDR3 DNA sequence: TGTGCCAGCAGAATCGCAGGGAGGAAGAATGGCTACACCTTC. Protein: CASRIAGRKNGYTF. The chain carries TRBV6-5 and TRBJ1-2; D possibly corresponds to TRBD1 (5 bases). V shed 6 bases and J shed 6 bases, with 17 bases lying between them. This CDR3 is built from 14 residues. Germline CDR1 MNHEY, CDR2 SVGAGI.

DNA of the CDR3: TGTGCCAGCAGCTTTGGGAGGACGGGAAGCTCCTACGAGCAGTACTTC. Translation: CASSFGRTGSSYEQYF. J is TRBJ2-7 and V is TRBV5-4; TRBD2 might be the D (6 bases). The germline gives CDR1 SGHNT, CDR2 YYREEE (reference sequence). CDR3 length equals 16 residues. The V gene lost 2 bases and the J gene lost 0 bases, with 15 bases spanning the gap.

The chain uses TRBV15 and TRBJ2-7; 8 bases are shared with TRBD2. J lost 9 bases, V lost 0 bases, and 7 bases had no gene match. Per germline, CDR1 LNHNV and CDR2 YYDKDF (reference sequence). The CDR3 runs 14 residues. The CDR3 bases are TGTGCCACCAGCAGAGATCGGGCCGGGGGGGTGCAGTACTTC. This sequence encodes CATSRDRAGGVQYF.

The chain links TRBV9 to TRBJ2-2; D gene ambiguous. The CDR3 sequence is 14 residues long. From germline, CDR1 is SGDLS and CDR2 YYNGEE. Trimming pared 0 bases from V and 1 base from J, leaving 4 bases between. CDR3 sequence reads: CASSVVQNTGELFF. The CDR3 DNA is TGTGCCAGCAGCGTAGTCCAGAACACCGGGGAGCTGTTTTTT.

The gene calls are TRBV15 and TRBJ2-1; TRBD2 agrees at 7 bases. Trimming took 6 bases from V and 0 from J; bases not matched to a gene: 5. This CDR3 is built from 15 residues. The germline gives CDR1 LNHNV, CDR2 YYDKDF (reference sequence). CDR3 residues: CATSSGLTSYNEQFF. CDR3 DNA sequence: TGTGCCACCAGTAGCGGGCTTACCTCCTACAATGAGCAGTTCTTC.

J is TRBJ1-1 and V is TRBV13; no clear D gene. The length of the CDR3 is 14 residues. V dropped 3 bases and J dropped 0 bases, with 8 bases sitting between them. The germline CDR1 and CDR2 sequences are PRHDT and FYEKMQ (reference sequence). The CDR3 reads CASSFGEVNTEAFF. CDR3 DNA: TGTGCCAGCAGCTTCGGGGAGGTGAACACTGAAGCTTTCTTT.

The chain recombines TRBV29-1 with TRBJ1-4, with D uncertain. V lost 4 bases, J lost 7 bases, and 10 bases lay in between. The CDR3 is 12 residues long. Looked up from germline, CDR1 is SQVTM and CDR2 is ANQGSEA. DNA of the CDR3: TGCAGCGTTGGGGAGGTTGGTGAAAAACTGTTTTTT. As protein: CSVGEVGEKLFF.

This clone was seen a handful of times. The chain has TRBV5-1 and TRBJ1-2, with TRBD1 identical over 10 bases. Germline CDR1 is SGHRS and CDR2 is YFSETQ. This CDR3 contains 16 residues. The junction had 6 bases not matched to a gene; V was cut back by 0 bases and J by 4 bases. Written as DNA, the CDR3 is TGCGCCAGCAGCTTGGACACGACAGGGGGCCTCTATGGCTACACCTTC. This codes for CASSLDTTGGLYGYTF.

The sample holds a few counts of this clone. The CDR3 DNA sequence: TGTGCCAGCAGTATTGACATGGGACAGTCCTACGAGCAGTACTTC. Its protein product is CASSIDMGQSYEQYF. J is TRBJ2-5 and V is TRBV5-4, with 7 bases identical to TRBD1. The J call may be mistaken, given a closer DNA end match to TRBJ2-7. The CDR3 loop spans 15 amino acids. Germline V gene sequence: CDR1 SGHNT, CDR2 YYREEE (reference sequence).

This clone was observed a few times. V gene TRBV7-9 combines with J gene TRBJ2-7; 8 positions agree with TRBD1. CDR1 is SEHNR, CDR2 FQNEAQ, per germline (reference sequence). The V and J ends lost 5 bases and 2 bases, in that order; junction bases with no gene match: 8. The CDR3 spans 15 residues. The CDR3 DNA sequence: TGTGCCAGCAGCCAAACACCGGGACAGGCCTACGAGCAGTACTTC. Its protein product is CASSQTPGQAYEQYF. Combining the CDR3 with reference TRBV7-9 and TRBJ2-7 gives the whole variable domain DTGVSQNPRHKITKRGQNVTFRCDPISEHNRLYWYRQTLGQGPEFLTYFQNEAQLEKSRLLSDRFSAERPKGSFSTLEIQRTEQGDSAMYLCASSQTPGQAYEQYFGPGTRLTVT.

V usage is TRBV7-3 and J usage is TRBJ1-2, with D perhaps matching TRBD1 (5 bases). The CDR3 is 14 residues long. Germline V CDR1 and CDR2: SGHTA, FQGTGA. Trimming stripped 2 bases from V and 5 bases from J, with 12 bases between. CDR3 in amino acids: CASSLALKGYGYTF. The CDR3 DNA reads as TGTGCCAGCAGCTTAGCCCTTAAGGGGTATGGCTACACCTTC.

This clone was seen only a few times. The rearrangement joins TRBV11-1 to TRBJ1-1, with 9 bases that match TRBD1. The CDR3 is 14 amino acids. The germline CDR1 and CDR2 sequences are SGHAT and FQDESV (reference sequence). V trimming: 5 bases; J trimming: 0 bases; junction bases outside the gene matches: 1. The chain's CDR3 is CASSRDRVNTEAFF. The CDR3 DNA follows: TGTGCCAGCAGCCGGGACAGGGTGAACACTGAAGCTTTCTTT.

The chain joins TRBV6-1 to TRBJ2-7, with 7 bases fitting TRBD1. J lost 11 bases, V lost 4 bases, and 8 bases had no gene match. The germline CDR1 and CDR2 sequences are MNHNS and SASEGT. The length of the CDR3 is 12 residues. CDR3 in amino acids: CASSARDSHEYF. CDR3 DNA sequence: TGTGCCAGCAGTGCCCGGGACAGTCATGAGTACTTC.

J is TRBJ1-2 and V is TRBV11-2; D is possibly TRBD1 (5 bases). The CDR3 covers 14 residues. Germline CDR1 and CDR2: SGHAT and FQNNGV. V lost 1 base to trimming and J lost 8 bases, with 14 bases between them. The CDR3 nucleotides read TGTGCCAGCAGCTTAGCCGCTGGGGGGGAGGGCTACACCTTC. Its translation is CASSLAAGGEGYTF.

The CDR3 coding sequence is TGTGCCAGCTCACCTACGGGACAGGGGCGATTCAATCAGCCCCAGCATTTT. Translated: CASSPTGQGRFNQPQHF. The chain recombines TRBV18 with TRBJ1-5; 10 bases align to TRBD1. V was clipped by 3 bases and J by 3 bases; unmatched bases: 8. The CDR3 sequence is 17 residues long. Germline V CDR1 and CDR2: KGHSH, LQKENI. Filled out from reference TRBV18 and TRBJ1-5, the complete variable domain reads NAGVMQNPRHLVRRRGQEARLRCSPMKGHSHVYWYRQLPEEGLKFMVYLQKENIIDESGMPKERFSAEFPKEGPSILRIQQVVRGDSAAYFCASSPTGQGRFNQPQHFGDGTRLSIL.

This chain uses TRBV4-3 with TRBJ2-7, with TRBD1 matching 7 bases. The J segment lost 3 bases and the V segment lost 11 bases, leaving 7 bases of the junction unmatched. Germline values: CDR1 LGHNA, CDR2 YSLEER. This CDR3 has 12 amino acids. Here the CDR3 reads CAHRGEIYEQYF. The CDR3 bases are TGCGCCCACAGGGGCGAAATCTACGAGCAGTACTTC.

This clone showed up just a few times. This sequence joins TRBV29-1 and TRBJ1-2, with TRBD1 matching over 7 bases. CDR3 size: 12 residues. The ends lost 3 bases at V and 8 bases at J; junction bases unmatched: 6. CDR1 is SQVTM and CDR2 is ANQGSEA in the germline V gene. CDR3 amino acids: CSVEGQGGGYTF. Here the CDR3 DNA reads TGCAGCGTTGAGGGCCAGGGGGGCGGCTACACCTTC.